This T cell receptor beta chain was documented in a study of regulatory T cells in long-lasting Graves disease. As for the study in general: Graves' disease counted as persistent after over 5 years of antithyroid drugs with positive TSH receptor antibodies. Study conclusions and caveats: Persistent patients had a count of shared public clonotypes (approximately 2,800) that exceeded that of new patients (approximately 1,000).

Arm-PCR with iRepertoire HTBI primers amplified the CDR3 regions for these TCR beta libraries. In the authors' workflow: Overall, samples carried approximately 60 TRBV and about 15 TRBJ segments. Via MiXCR, TCRdb re-called the multiplex PCR reads, giving one row per CDR3 protein. The V and J calls and clone size are TCRdb's, not the authors'. The profile shows a few hundred thousand distinct CDR3 sequences, roughly 20% of them singletons. Trimming at V came to 5 bases and at J to 6 bases, leaving 4 bases not matched to a gene. This CDR3 has 14 amino acids. Germline V gene data show CDR1 as SGHAT and CDR2 as FQNNGV. Documented time point: persistent/refractory GD, antithyroid drugs over 5 years with positive TRAb. Extracted PBMC RNA gave rise to the TCR library. As a group, patients came from one endocrinology department in Xi'an, China. This clonotype was counted ten times or more. Its antigen is unidentified.

The sequence came from a woman in her thirties or forties with Graves disease. The material sequenced was peripheral blood mononuclear cells (PBMCs), taken when the disease was refractory, from a patient treated with antithyroid drugs. The chain carries TRBV11-2 and TRBJ2-7; 13 positions agree with TRBD2. The CDR3 is CASSVGLAGAEQYF. In DNA, the CDR3 is TGTGCCAGCAGCGTTGGACTAGCGGGAGCCGAGCAGTACTTC. The full variable domain, its missing parts supplied by reference TRBV11-2 and TRBJ2-7, is EAGVAQSPRYKIIEKRQSVAFWCNPISGHATLYWYQQILGQGPKLLIQFQNNGVVDDSQLPKDRFSAERLKGVDSTLKIQPAKLEDSAVYLCASSVGLAGAEQYFGPGTRLTVT.